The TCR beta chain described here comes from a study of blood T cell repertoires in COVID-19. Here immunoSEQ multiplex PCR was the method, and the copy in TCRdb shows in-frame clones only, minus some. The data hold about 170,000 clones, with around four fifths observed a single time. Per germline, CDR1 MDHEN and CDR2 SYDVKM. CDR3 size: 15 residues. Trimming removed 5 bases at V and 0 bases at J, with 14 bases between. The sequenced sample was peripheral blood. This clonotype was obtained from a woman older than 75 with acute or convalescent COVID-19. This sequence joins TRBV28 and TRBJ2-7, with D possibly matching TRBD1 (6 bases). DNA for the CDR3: TGTGCCAGCAGTACACAACAGGGTGGCTCCTACGAGCAGTACTTC. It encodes CASSTQQGGSYEQYF. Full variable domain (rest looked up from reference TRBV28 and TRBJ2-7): DVKVTQSSRYLVKRTGEKVFLECVQDMDHENMFWYRQDPGLGLRLIYFSYDVKMKEKGDIPEGYSVSREKKERFSLILESASTNQTSMYLCASSTQQGGSYEQYFGPGTRLTVT.